The source of this T cell receptor beta chain is a study of T cell responses to AZD1222 COVID-19 vaccine. Sequencing was performed with immunoSEQ multiplex PCR; in TCRdb, only in-frame clones are kept and a portion is missing. In the table there are roughly 120,000 clones, roughly 87% of which are singletons. CDR3 length: 14 residues. Per germline, CDR1 SEHNR and CDR2 FQNEAQ (reference sequence). J gave up 5 bases and V 5 bases, and 4 bases lay outside the gene matches. The source was peripheral blood, collected on day 0 of AZD1222 vaccination. The chain employs TRBV7-9 and TRBJ1-4; the match to TRBD1 covers 8 bases. This TCR derives from an adult in good health. The CDR3 region is CASSTRQGNEKLFF. Written as DNA, the CDR3 is TGTGCCAGCAGCACCCGACAGGGGAATGAAAAACTGTTTTTT.